This entry features one T cell receptor (beta chain) sequence. Its antigen is as yet unknown. This CDR3 region has 13 residues. V dropped 3 bases and J dropped 2 bases, with 7 bases sitting between them. Germline CDR1 and CDR2: SGHRS and YFSETQ. This entry comes from a study of graft-versus-host responses after intestinal transplantation. Study as a whole: All recipients got anti-thymocyte globulin induction, then tacrolimus and steroids for approximately three years.

The repertoire was sequenced with immunoSEQ multiplex PCR; TCRdb's copy has only in-frame clones and lacks some. Of 96,000 or so clones listed, 80% to 95% were seen once; the top ten hold approximately 0.18%. Whole-study findings and limits: The recipient marrow held GvH clones, and some of them showed up first in ileum or blood.

Sequenced here: unstimulated CD4+ T cells sorted from spleen or lymph node cells, sampled before intestinal transplant. The sequence was collected from a human donor who received an intestinal transplant. J is TRBJ2-3 and V is TRBV5-1, with D possibly being TRBD2 (6 bases). The CDR3 DNA is TGCGCCAGCAGCTCGGACTACACAGATACGCAGTATTTT. Its protein is CASSSDYTDTQYF.